This T cell receptor (beta chain) appears in the sequencing data of a study of human T cells and chemical hapten exposure. TCRdb reprocessed the RACE reads via MiXCR and lists one record per CDR3 protein. The data contain about 200,000 distinct CDR3 sequences, more than 20% of them singletons. Concerning this clonotype itself: Its specificity is not known.

Time point given: patch test 3, about 24 weeks after DPC sensitization. Sample treatment: therapeutic diphenylcyclopropenone sensitization with weekly scalp DPC. Study-wide results and caveats: TCRs exceeding a frequency of 1 in 1000 stayed unchanged under DPC sensitization.

This material consisted of whole blood, taken in connection with sensitization to the hapten diphenylcyclopropenone (DPC). This TCR derives from a woman aged 40 to 55 with alopecia areata. Some clones in this sample may be carry-over from other donors' samples.

CDR3 protein: CARSLNRDTEAFF. Written as DNA, the CDR3 is TGTGCCAGAAGCCTAAATAGAGACACTGAAGCTTTCTTT. V gene TRBV7-9 combines with J gene TRBJ1-1; D call uncertain. V lost 9 bases to trimming and J lost 3 bases, with 14 bases between them. Germline CDR1 and CDR2: SEHNR and FQNEAQ (reference sequence). This CDR3 is 13 amino acids long.